This entry concerns a single T cell receptor beta chain. The CDR3 spans 13 residues. In germline, CDR1 is SGDLS, CDR2 YYNGEE. The V gene lost 3 bases and the J gene lost 8 bases, with 14 bases spanning the gap. This sample was included in a study of blood T cell repertoires in COVID-19. About the study: Samples representing acute and convalescent COVID-19 were sourced from the United States, Italy and Spain. PBMCs, B-cell-depleted T cells, or T cells provided the cDNA or gDNA that made up the material.

Participants were aged roughly 18 to 100 years from roughly 25 US areas. Per the original data handling: Reference gene primer amplification gave nucleated cell count estimates. Assay: immunoSEQ multiplex PCR; the TCRdb copy retains only in-frame clones and omits some. V and J calls plus clone size are reproduced from that table; the DNA served to infer D and trimming. Altogether approximately 140,000 clones are present, 84% being singletons, with the ten largest covering roughly 3.5%. Sequenced sample: PBMCs or T cells enriched from blood (not recorded which). V and J are TRBV9 and TRBJ1-2; no firm D call. The sequence was collected from a woman aged 45-60 years with acute COVID-19. Written as DNA, the CDR3 is TGTGCCAGCAGCGCGTACGCCGCGGGGGGCTACACCTTC. It is translated as CASSAYAAGGYTF.